The 7 T cell receptor beta chains in this list originate from one sample, sequenced in a study of T cell clusters in autoimmune cytopenias. TRB rearrangements were amplified by touch-down multiplex PCR with mixed TRB-A/B primers. TCRdb reprocessed the multiplex PCR reads and keeps a single row for each CDR3 protein, giving no DNA. Recorded for this sample: approximately 10,000 distinct CDR3 sequences. Some 39,000 genome equivalents of blood DNA were amplified for TRB. Sequencing was performed on peripheral blood. The origin of the receptors is a human donor with an autoimmune cytopenia or autoimmune hepatitis (not recorded which).

This sequence joins TRBV5-6 and TRBJ2-3; checking the TCRdb D call of TRBD2 is not possible without DNA. The CDR3 sequence is 15 residues long. From germline, CDR1 is SGHDT and CDR2 YYEEEE. The CDR3 sequence is CASSSLAGGTDTQYF. The entire variable domain, with the rest obtained from reference TRBV5-6 and TRBJ2-3, is as follows: DAGVTQSPTHLIKTRGQQVTLRCSPKSGHDTVSWYQQALGQGPQFIFQYYEEEERQRGNFPDRFSGHQFPNYSSELNVNALLLGDSALYLCASSSLAGGTDTQYFGPGTRLTVL.

By frequency, this clonotype registers medium-sized. The V gene is TRBV6-5, the J gene TRBJ2-7; TCRdb proposes TRBD1, but this gene call is untestable without DNA. The CDR3 totals 13 residues. CDR1 and CDR2 from the germline V gene are MNHEY and SVGAGI. The CDR3 here is CASSYDRLYEQYF.

Judged by frequency, this clonotype is medium-sized (0.01 to 0.1%). The gene calls are TRBV19 and TRBJ2-3; no DNA is available, so the TRBD2 call from TCRdb remains unchecked. This CDR3 region has 16 residues. From germline, CDR1 is LNHDA and CDR2 SQIVND (reference sequence). The CDR3 reads CASSSLIAHSTDTQYF.

The CDR3 sequence is CASSVVSAYEQYF. V and J are TRBV6-5 and TRBJ2-7. CDR1 is MNHEY and CDR2 is SVGAGI in the germline V gene. CDR3 length: 13 amino acids.

This chain uses TRBV7-9 with TRBJ2-6. The germline V gene has CDR1 SEHNR and CDR2 FQNEAQ (reference sequence). This CDR3 is built from 15 residues. CDR3 in amino acids: CASSPTSSGANVLTF.

According to its frequency, this clonotype is medium-sized. The J gene is TRBJ2-1, the V gene TRBV19; the TRBD2 assignment by TCRdb is unverifiable without DNA. The CDR3 covers 20 residues. Germline lookup yields CDR1 LNHDA and CDR2 SQIVND (reference sequence). CDR3 in amino acids: CASSGLTGSSGRYSADEQFF.

The chain carries TRBV19 and TRBJ2-4; TCRdb picks TRBD2, but there is no DNA to check that call. Germline V gives CDR1 LNHDA, CDR2 SQIVND (reference sequence). This CDR3 is 16 amino acids long. The CDR3 protein is CASSTRLAGGENIQYF.